One and the same sample provided the 19 T cell receptor beta chains below, sequenced in a study of T cell repertoires in cytomegalovirus infection. MiXCR, run by TCRdb on the reads, gives a single entry per CDR3 protein. The sample lists around 900,000 distinct CDR3 sequences, around 31% occurring once. These receptors lack a known antigen. Material: cultured CD8+ T cells from PBMCs, obtained from culture after CMV antigen stimulation. These receptors came from a human donor in good health (CMV status not recorded). Some clones in this sample may be carry-over from other donors' samples.

This clonotype was seen more than once but under ten times. The chain couples TRBV20-1 to TRBJ2-7; D might be TRBD2 (6 bases). Germline-derived CDR1 and CDR2 are DFQATT and SNEGSKA (reference sequence). The V end lost 6 bases, the J end lost 4 bases, and 10 bases lay between the germline ends. This CDR3 region has 11 residues. This chain's CDR3 is CSAALAYEQYV. CDR3 DNA: TGCAGTGCGGCACTAGCATACGAGCAGTACGTC.

The rearrangement joins TRBV5-6 to TRBJ1-2, with D tentatively TRBD1 (5 bases). The CDR3 covers 14 residues. Trimming took 2 bases from V and 4 from J, leaving 12 bases between them. Germline loops: CDR1 SGHDT, CDR2 YYEEEE. CDR3 coding DNA: TGTGCCAGCAGCTTAGGCAGGGCAGCCTATGGCTACACCTTC. This gives the protein CASSLGRAAYGYTF.

This clonotype was seen only a few times. The CDR3 nucleotides read TGCAGCGTTGGGAGGGCCTACAATGAGCAGTTCTTC. It encodes CSVGRAYNEQFF. This rearrangement joins TRBV29-1 to TRBJ2-1; tentative D call: TRBD2 (6 bases). The CDR3 extends over 12 amino acids. V lost 4 bases and J lost 2, with 6 bases in between. Germline V gene lookup returns CDR1 SQVTM and CDR2 ANQGSEA.

The V and J genes are TRBV6-5 and TRBJ1-2; 7 bases are shared with TRBD1. With 5 bases clipped from V and 4 bases from J, the junction kept 7 bases outside the gene matches. Looked up from germline, CDR1 is MNHEY and CDR2 is SVGAGI. The CDR3 runs 14 residues. The CDR3 sequence is CASSQDRWPYGYTF. Here the CDR3 DNA reads TGTGCCAGCAGTCAGGACAGGTGGCCCTATGGCTACACCTTC.

The chain uses TRBV20-1 and TRBJ2-7; weak D call: TRBD1 (6 bases). CDR1 and CDR2 (germline): DFQATT, SNEGSKA (reference sequence). V lost 6 bases and J lost 2, with 17 bases in between. The length of the CDR3 is 14 residues. The chain's CDR3 is CSALPDSIAYEQYF. CDR3 DNA: TGCAGTGCACTTCCGGACAGTATAGCCTACGAGCAGTACTTC.

This clonotype was picked up a small number of times. The chain joins TRBV7-9 to TRBJ1-2; D not resolved. CDR1 is SEHNR and CDR2 is FQNEAQ in the germline V gene (reference sequence). This CDR3 region has 13 residues. Trimming left V 7 bases short and J 8 bases short, with 17 bases between. The CDR3 nucleotides are TGTGCCAGCAACCCACACGTTCGGGAGGGCTACACCTTC. Its translation is CASNPHVREGYTF.

For this clonotype: It is likely a read error, because the conserved phenylalanine at the end of the CDR3 is missing. J is TRBJ2-3 and V is TRBV12-3 or TRBV12-4; no clear D. The CDR3 sequence is 13 residues long. The V end lost 5 bases, the J end lost 4 bases, and 10 bases lay between the germline ends. CDR3 in amino acids: CASSPGGSDTQYY. CDR3 coding DNA: TGTGCCAGCAGTCCCGGTGGTTCAGATACGCAGTATTAT.

The chain joins TRBV19 to TRBJ1-1; D call uncertain. V was shortened by 4 bases and J by 1 base, with 7 bases between the two germline ends. Germline assignment: CDR1 LNHDA and CDR2 SQIVND (reference sequence). CDR3 length equals 13 residues. The CDR3 DNA reads as TGTGCCAGTAGTAAGAGGCCGAACACTGAAGCTTTCTTT. Protein sequence: CASSKRPNTEAFF.

As to this clonotype: A single base separates this from a much larger clone, so it may be a read error. The J gene is TRBJ2-7, the V gene TRBV12-3 or TRBV12-4, with D perhaps TRBD2 (5 bases). The CDR3 consists of 12 residues. The CDR3 DNA is TGTGTCAGCATTGGTCCCGAGGGCGAGCAGTACTTC. This encodes CVSIGPEGEQYF.

This clonotype was seen just once. The chain uses TRBV27 and TRBJ2-1; TRBD1 aligns across 7 bases. The germline gives CDR1 MNHEY, CDR2 SMNVEV (reference sequence). This CDR3 is 16 amino acids long. The J segment lost 3 bases and the V segment lost 5 bases, leaving 10 bases of the junction unmatched. The CDR3 DNA is TGTGCCAGCAGTCCGACATCCGGGACAGTCTACAATGAGCAGTTCTTC. As protein: CASSPTSGTVYNEQFF.

Of note for this clonotype: A much larger clone lies one base from this, so it may be a read error. The rearrangement links TRBV6-1 to TRBJ2-1, with D possibly TRBD2 on 5 matching bases. CDR3 length: 13 amino acids. Germline CDR1 MNHNS, CDR2 SASEGT. Trimming removed 1 base from V and 9 bases from J, with 10 bases in between. This CDR3 is CASSEGRWGEQFF. The CDR3 DNA reads as TGTGCCAGCAGTGAAGGGAGGTGGGGTGAGCAGTTCTTC.

This chain uses TRBV7-6 with TRBJ2-5; no definite D call. The germline V gene encodes CDR1 SGHVS and CDR2 FNYEAQ. This CDR3 region has 16 residues. Trimming shortened V by 2 bases and J by 5 bases, and 18 bases separated the two germline ends. The CDR3 region is CASSLLLGFDGETQYF. CDR3 nucleotide sequence: TGTGCCAGCAGCTTATTATTGGGCTTCGACGGGGAGACCCAGTACTTC.

The chain employs TRBV4-1 and TRBJ2-6; 8 bases match TRBD1. CDR3 length: 18 residues. J gave up 2 bases and V 1 base, and 7 bases lay outside the gene matches. Germline-derived CDR1 and CDR2 are MGHRA and YSYEKL. The DNA of the CDR3 is TGCGCCAGCAGCCAAGGGACAGGGACATTTACTGGGGCCAACGTCCTGACTTTC. Translated, it gives CASSQGTGTFTGANVLTF.

This clonotype was seen more than once but under ten times. The chain employs TRBV6-2 or TRBV6-3 and TRBJ1-5; 10 positions match TRBD1. Germline V lookup: CDR1 MNHEY, CDR2 SVGEGT. The V and J ends lost 6 bases and 9 bases, in that order; junction bases with no gene match: 8. The CDR3 has 14 residues. This CDR3 reads CASSQGQGGRPQHF. For the CDR3, the DNA is TGTGCCAGCAGCCAAGGACAGGGGGGGAGGCCCCAGCATTTT.

This chain uses TRBV7-2 with TRBJ2-7; D possibly corresponds to TRBD2 (5 bases). Germline lookup yields CDR1 SGHTA and CDR2 FQGNSA. The CDR3 has 14 amino acids. Trimming stripped 3 bases from V and 0 bases from J, with 9 bases between. Here the CDR3 DNA reads TGTGCCAGCAGCTTCCACCGGGACTCCTACGAGCAGTACTTC. Protein product: CASSFHRDSYEQYF.

The chain carries TRBV2 and TRBJ2-1; D may be TRBD1 (6 bases). The V gene's germline CDR1 is SNHLY and CDR2 FYNNEI. Trimming cost V 4 bases and J 4 bases, with 14 bases left between them. The CDR3 is made up of 15 amino acids. Here the CDR3 reads CASSVVQGSYNEQFF. The CDR3 DNA reads as TGTGCCAGCAGTGTAGTTCAGGGGTCATACAATGAGCAGTTCTTC.

This clonotype was observed at least ten times. The genes are TRBV7-6 and TRBJ2-5, with D uncertain. Per the germline V gene, CDR1 is SGHVS and CDR2 is FNYEAQ. The CDR3 spans 15 residues. V was cut by 5 bases and J by 4 bases, with 17 bases left in between. Here the CDR3 reads CASSVRGDTRETQYF. The CDR3 nucleotides read TGTGCCAGCAGCGTAAGAGGCGATACTCGAGAGACCCAGTACTTC. Filled out from reference TRBV7-6 and TRBJ2-5, the complete variable domain reads GAGVSQSPRYKVTKRGQDVALRCDPISGHVSLYWYRQALGQGPEFLTYFNYEAQQDKSGLPNDRFSAERPEGSISTLTIQRTEQRDSAMYRCASSVRGDTRETQYFGPGTRLLVL.

This clonotype turned up a few times. The genes are TRBV3-1 and TRBJ2-2; 8 bases line up with TRBD2. Germline V gene lookup returns CDR1 LGHDT and CDR2 YNNKEL (reference sequence). CDR3 length equals 15 residues. Trimming cost V 6 bases and J 1 base; bases outside gene matches: 4. CDR3 sequence reads: CASSHAGGNTGELFF. CDR3 DNA sequence: TGTGCCAGCAGTCACGCGGGGGGGAACACCGGGGAGCTGTTTTTT.

This clonotype was counted only a few times. The rearrangement links TRBV4-1 to TRBJ2-3, with TRBD2 identical over 12 bases. CDR3 size: 18 residues. Germline V lookup: CDR1 MGHRA, CDR2 YSYEKL. V lost 6 bases, J lost 2 bases, and 12 bases stayed unmatched. The DNA of the CDR3 is TGCGCCAGCAGTCTAACCCCTCTAGCGGGGGGGTTCACAGATACGCAGTATTTT. Residues: CASSLTPLAGGFTDTQYF.